This TCR beta chain emerged from a study of T cell responses to AZD1222 COVID-19 vaccine. Generated by immunoSEQ multiplex PCR, the TCRdb table keeps only in-frame clones and is missing some. This sample has 250,000 to 300,000 clones, with about 94% found just once. Study-level findings and limits: Unmutated variant regions are reportedly the target of nearly half of TCRs that are spike-specific.

CDR1 is SGHRS and CDR2 is YFSETQ in the germline V gene. V lost 0 bases to trimming and J lost 4 bases, with 10 bases between them. The CDR3 length is 14 residues. With regard to this clone: No antigen is known for it. The sample carries other DNA sequences with the same CDR3.

The sequences come from peripheral blood, collected 28 days after the second AZD1222 dose. This TCR derives from an adult who received the AZD1222 COVID-19 vaccine. The rearrangement uses TRBV5-1 and TRBJ1-1, with D unresolved. CDR3 protein: CASSLGQVGTEAFF. As DNA, the CDR3 is TGCGCCAGCAGCTTGGGGCAGGTCGGCACTGAAGCTTTCTTT.